What follows are 7 T cell receptor beta chains derived from one specimen sequenced in a study of a mutant IDH1 vaccine in newly diagnosed glioma. The data were produced by immunoSEQ multiplex PCR, yet TCRdb's version contains in-frame clones alone and is incomplete. The data show around 11,000 clones, with 81% seen just once and 15% to 20% held by the top ten. No antigen has been identified for these receptors. Time point given: week 47, end of study. The investigators gave 300 ug of mutant IDH1 20-mer peptide in each vaccine dose, together with topical imiquimod. The material was PBMCs, obtained from a glioma patient whose treatment included an IDH1 peptide vaccine. The receptors shown here come from a man under 40 with glioma.

The chain combines TRBV7-9 with TRBJ2-7; 9 bases align to TRBD1. J was trimmed by 4 bases and V by 5 bases; bases with no gene match: 9. The CDR3 contains 15 residues. Germline V CDR1 and CDR2: SEHNR, FQNEAQ (reference sequence). CDR3 DNA: TGTGCCAGCAGCGACGGGGACAGGGAGGGATACGAGCAGTACTTC. Its protein is CASSDGDREGYEQYF.

The rearrangement links TRBV15 to TRBJ2-1; unclear D gene. The germline gives CDR1 LNHNV, CDR2 YYDKDF (reference sequence). V shed 4 bases and J shed 9 bases, with 10 bases lying between them. The CDR3 contains 12 residues. CDR3 DNA: TGTGCCACCAGCACAAACCCCGGTGAGCAGTTCTTC. Translation gives CATSTNPGEQFF.

CDR3 region: CASFEVWGTEAFF. For the CDR3, the DNA is TGTGCCAGCTTCGAGGTTTGGGGCACTGAAGCTTTCTTT. The V call is TRBV27, the J call TRBJ1-1; D unclear. Trimming stripped 8 bases from V and 4 bases from J, with 14 bases between. Germline CDR1 reads MNHEY; CDR2 reads SMNVEV (reference sequence). This CDR3 is 13 amino acids long.

The V call is TRBV11-2, the J call TRBJ2-7; 8 bases are shared with TRBD2. With V trimmed by 5 bases and J by 2 bases, 8 bases remained unmatched. Germline CDR1 is SGHAT and CDR2 is FQNNGV. The CDR3 is 15 amino acids. In nucleotides, the CDR3 is TGTGCCAGCAGCCCACAGACTAGCGAAACCTACGAGCAGTACTTC. Protein product: CASSPQTSETYEQYF.

Only one count was recorded for this clone. This sequence joins TRBV27 and TRBJ2-1, with D perhaps matching TRBD2 (6 bases). This CDR3 has 16 amino acids. The V and J ends lost 2 bases and 4 bases respectively, with 15 bases between them. Germline assignment: CDR1 MNHEY and CDR2 SMNVEV (reference sequence). The CDR3 sequence is CASSLRDLSLYNEQFF. CDR3 DNA sequence: TGTGCCAGCAGTTTACGGGACTTGAGTCTTTACAATGAGCAGTTCTTC.

This chain joins TRBV6-1 and TRBJ1-1; D unclear. V lost 2 bases and J 5 bases, leaving 12 bases between the germline ends. Germline CDR1 is MNHNS and CDR2 is SASEGT. This CDR3 is 14 amino acids long. CDR3 sequence reads: CASSEMASGTEAFF. CDR3 bases: TGTGCCAGCAGTGAAATGGCCAGTGGGACTGAAGCTTTCTTT.

Worth noting for this clone: One base separates it from a far larger clone, so it is likely a read error. The rearrangement joins TRBV10-3 to TRBJ1-1; D is unresolved. Germline CDR1 and CDR2: ENHRY and SYGVKD. This CDR3 comprises 11 residues. CDR3 DNA: TGTGCCAGCAGTTACTCTTCTGAAGCTTTCTTT. Translating it yields CASSYSSEAFF.